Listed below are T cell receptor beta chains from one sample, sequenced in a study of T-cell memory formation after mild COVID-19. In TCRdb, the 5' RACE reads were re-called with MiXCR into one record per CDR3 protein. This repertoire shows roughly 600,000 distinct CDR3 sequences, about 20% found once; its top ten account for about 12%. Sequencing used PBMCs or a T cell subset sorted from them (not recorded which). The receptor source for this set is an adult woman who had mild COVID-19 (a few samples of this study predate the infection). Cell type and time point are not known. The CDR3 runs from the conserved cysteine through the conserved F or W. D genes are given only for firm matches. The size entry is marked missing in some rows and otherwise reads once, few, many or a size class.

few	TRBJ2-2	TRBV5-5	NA	CASRTGTYSAGELFF	TGTGCCAGCAGAACCGGGACATATTCCGCCGGGGAGCTGTTTTTT
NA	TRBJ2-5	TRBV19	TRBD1	CASREQGLGETQYF	TGTGCCAGTAGAGAACAGGGGCTCGGAGAGACCCAGTACTTC
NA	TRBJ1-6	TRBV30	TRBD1	CAWSLGLGQRRRVNSPLHF	TGTGCCTGGAGCTTGGGTCTGGGACAGCGGCGTAGGGTTAATTCACCCCTCCACTTT
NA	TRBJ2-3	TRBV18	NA	CASSPRTNTDTQYF	TGTGCCAGCTCACCACGAACTAACACAGATACGCAGTATTTT
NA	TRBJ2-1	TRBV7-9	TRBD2	CASSLGPRELLGEQFF	TGTGCCAGCAGTTTAGGCCCGCGGGAGCTCCTTGGTGAGCAGTTCTTC
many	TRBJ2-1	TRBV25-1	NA	CASSEGGEQFF	TGTGCCAGCAGTGAAGGGGGGGAGCAGTTCTTC
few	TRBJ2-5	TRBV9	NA	CASSDAGAYQETQYF	TGTGCCAGCAGCGATGCGGGGGCCTACCAAGAGACCCAGTACTTC
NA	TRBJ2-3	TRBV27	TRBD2	CASSFLPLAESTDTQYF	TGTGCCAGCAGTTTCCTGCCCCTAGCGGAGAGCACAGATACGCAGTATTTT
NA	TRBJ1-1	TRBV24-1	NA	CATSEAGPRSTEAFF	TGTGCCACCAGTGAAGCGGGACCCAGGAGCACTGAAGCTTTCTTT
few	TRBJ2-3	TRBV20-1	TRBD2	CSARDGTSGSTDTQYF	TGCAGTGCTAGAGACGGGACTAGCGGGAGCACAGATACGCAGTATTTT
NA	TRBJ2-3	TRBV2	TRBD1	CARQGVTDTQYF	TGTGCCAGGCAGGGGGTCACAGATACGCAGTATTTT
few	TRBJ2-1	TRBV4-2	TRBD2	CASSPKRAGGPLDRNEQFF	TGTGCCAGCAGCCCAAAGAGGGCGGGAGGGCCTCTAGATCGCAATGAGCAGTTCTTC
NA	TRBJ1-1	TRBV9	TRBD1	CASSVGTGDLGLNTEAFF	TGTGCCAGCAGCGTAGGGACAGGGGACTTGGGCTTGAACACTGAAGCTTTCTTT
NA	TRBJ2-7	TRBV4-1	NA	CASSQEGPNWEQYF	TGCGCCAGCAGCCAAGAGGGGCCTAACTGGGAGCAGTACTTC
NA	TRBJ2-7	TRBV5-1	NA	CASSLNGASLKQYF	TGCGCCAGCAGCTTGAATGGCGCTAGCCTCAAGCAGTACTTC
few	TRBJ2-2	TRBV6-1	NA	CASSDTSGATGELFF	TGTGCCAGCAGCGATACCAGCGGTGCCACCGGGGAGCTGTTTTTT
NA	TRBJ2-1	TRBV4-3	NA	CASSQDRLGDEQFF	TGCGCCAGCAGCCAAGATCGCCTGGGGGATGAGCAGTTCTTC
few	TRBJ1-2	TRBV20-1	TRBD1	CSARPRQGVGYGYTF	TGCAGTGCTAGACCCCGACAGGGGGTGGGCTATGGCTACACCTTC
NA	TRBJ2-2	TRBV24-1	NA	CATSVQNTGELFF	TGTGCCACCAGTGTCCAGAACACCGGGGAGCTGTTTTTT
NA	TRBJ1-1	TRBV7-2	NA	CASSLRSIPSGAGAFF	TGTGCCAGCAGCTTAAGGTCCATACCGTCGGGGGCCGGAGCTTTCTTT
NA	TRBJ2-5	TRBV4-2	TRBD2	CASSQEENSGGHQETQYF	TGTGCCAGCAGCCAAGAAGAGAATAGCGGGGGACACCAAGAGACCCAGTACTTC
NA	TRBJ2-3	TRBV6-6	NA	CASSYSDVPDTQYF	TGTGCCAGCAGTTACTCGGACGTCCCAGATACGCAGTATTTT